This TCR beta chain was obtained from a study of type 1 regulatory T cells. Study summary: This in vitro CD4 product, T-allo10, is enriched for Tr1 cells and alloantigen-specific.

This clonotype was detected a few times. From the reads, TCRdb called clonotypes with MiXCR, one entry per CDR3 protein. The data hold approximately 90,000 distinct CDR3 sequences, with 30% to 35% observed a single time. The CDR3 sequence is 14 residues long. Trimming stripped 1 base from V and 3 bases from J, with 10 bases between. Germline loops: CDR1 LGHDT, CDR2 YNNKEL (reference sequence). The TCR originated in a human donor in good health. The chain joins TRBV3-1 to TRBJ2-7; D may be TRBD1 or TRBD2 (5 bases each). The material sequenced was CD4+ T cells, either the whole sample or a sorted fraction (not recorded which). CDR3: CASSQGGGHYEQYF. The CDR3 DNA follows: TGTGCCAGCAGCCAAGGGGGCGGGCACTACGAGCAGTACTTC.